These T cell receptor beta chains were read from a single sample in a study of T cells in Graves' hyperthyroidism and ophthalmopathy. TCRdb analysed the multiplex PCR reads with MiXCR anew, one entry per CDR3 protein. Counted here are around 610,000 distinct CDR3 sequences, about 14% occurring once; the ten biggest clones make up 4% to 5.5%. The sample consisted of blood. The receptors originated from a middle-aged woman with Graves' ophthalmopathy. Both conserved end residues are part of each CDR3. A D gene is named only where the DNA matches it firmly. The listing skips clone size in some rows; elsewhere it reads once, few, many or a size class.

TRBJ1-2 TRBV11-2 TRBD1 many CASSPMGTPTGPNYGYTF TGTGCCAGCAGCCCGATGGGTACTCCGACAGGGCCCAACTATGGCTACACCTTC
TRBJ1-5 TRBV20-1 - few CSAVGENGQPQHF TGCAGTGCCGTGGGTGAAAACGGTCAGCCCCAGCATTTT
TRBJ1-1 TRBV30 - many CAWSVLLWDTEAFF TGTGCCTGGAGTGTACTATTATGGGACACTGAAGCTTTCTTT
TRBJ1-2 TRBV28 - - CASSSVGGLHGYTF TGTGCCAGCAGTTCCGTCGGGGGCCTACATGGCTACACCTTC
TRBJ1-1 TRBV12-5 - - CASGSEGSITQAFF TGTGCTAGTGGTTCGGAAGGGAGTATTACACAAGCTTTCTTT
TRBJ2-7 TRBV12-3/TRBV12-4 TRBD2 many CASSLGGGVREQYF TGTGCCAGCAGTTTAGGTGGGGGGGTTCGGGAGCAGTACTTC
TRBJ2-5 TRBV20-1 TRBD2 many CSARDSELAGLQETQYF TGCAGTGCTAGAGATTCGGAACTAGCGGGGTTGCAAGAGACCCAGTACTTC
TRBJ1-1 TRBV11-2 - many CASSLIGLTEAFF TGTGCCAGCAGCTTAATAGGGTTGACTGAAGCTTTCTTT
TRBJ2-7 TRBV28 TRBD2 many CASSSASGRGNEQYF TGTGCCAGCAGTTCCGCTAGCGGGAGAGGCAACGAGCAGTACTTC
TRBJ1-2 TRBV5-1 TRBD1 - CASSSDKRGQGIMRRGYTF TGCGCCAGCAGCTCAGACAAAAGGGGACAGGGCATAATGAGGCGTGGCTACACCTTC
TRBJ2-5 TRBV5-1 - many CASSLALMAREETQYF TGCGCCAGCAGCTTGGCGCTTATGGCCAGGGAAGAGACCCAGTACTTC
TRBJ2-3 TRBV12-3/TRBV12-4 TRBD1 many CASSLTGQGDTQYF TGTGCCAGCAGTTTAACGGGACAGGGGGATACGCAGTATTTT